This TCR beta chain was captured by sequencing in a study of cytomegalovirus exposure and HLA in healthy donors. Primers included in the PCR were 60 Vbeta and 13 Jbeta primers. The method was immunoSEQ multiplex PCR; TCRdb's version includes in-frame clones alone and lacks a portion of them. Among some 190,000 clones listed, around 87% were seen once. Regarding the study as a whole: Rarity marked most TCR sequences, yet some public TCRs occurred in many donors. V- and J-gene trimming of TCR beta was linked (in a later analysis) to a missense DCLRE1C variant.

Concerning this clone itself: Its antigen remains unidentified.

At sampling all donors were nominally healthy, likely with unrecorded immune exposures. The CDR3 is made up of 14 amino acids. V shed 4 bases and J shed 4 bases, with 14 bases lying between them. Germline loops: CDR1 SGHNT, CDR2 YYREEE (reference sequence). The sequenced sample consisted of PBMCs. This clonotype was obtained from a man younger than 45 in good health and CMV-seronegative. The V gene is TRBV5-4, the J gene TRBJ1-1, with D possibly TRBD1 on 5 matching bases. CDR3 DNA sequence: TGTGCCAGCAGCGCAGAACAGGCTGGCACTGAAGCTTTCTTT. Protein product: CASSAEQAGTEAFF. Drawing the rest from reference TRBV5-4 and TRBJ1-1, the complete variable domain is ETGVTQSPTHLIKTRGQQVTLRCSSQSGHNTVSWYQQALGQGPQFIFQYYREEENGRGNFPPRFSGLQFPNYSSELNVNALELDDSALYLCASSAEQAGTEAFFGQGTRLTVV.